This TCR beta chain was observed in a study of cytomegalovirus exposure and HLA in healthy donors. Study observations and caveats: In a later analysis, DRB1 alleles had the most associated TCRs; HLA-C alleles the fewest. HLA alleles showed associations with about 15,000 TCR beta sequences in a later analysis, at a 0.05 false discovery rate. Some 150 TCR beta chains were listed as cytomegalovirus-associated.

With regard to this clone: Its specificity is unknown.

PCR was performed using 60 Vbeta and 13 Jbeta primers. In the original analysis: A follow-up analysis tallied 86 million or so unique TCR beta chains, roughly 9.9 million shared. Profiling relied on immunoSEQ multiplex PCR, and the TCRdb table lists in-frame clones only, not all of them. For V, J and clone size, that table is used; D and trimming come from the DNA. This table has roughly 110,000 clones, 76% appearing once. Sequenced sample: PBMCs. This sequence originates from a woman aged 40-49 years in good health and CMV-seropositive.

The CDR3 region has the DNA TGTGCCAGTGAACGGTTCTCTGGGGCCAACGTCCTGACTTTC. Translated: CASERFSGANVLTF. The chain couples TRBV19 to TRBJ2-6; D remains ambiguous. Germline CDR1 is LNHDA and CDR2 is SQIVND (reference sequence). Trimming left V 8 bases short and J 0 bases short, with 8 bases between. The CDR3 sequence is 14 residues long.